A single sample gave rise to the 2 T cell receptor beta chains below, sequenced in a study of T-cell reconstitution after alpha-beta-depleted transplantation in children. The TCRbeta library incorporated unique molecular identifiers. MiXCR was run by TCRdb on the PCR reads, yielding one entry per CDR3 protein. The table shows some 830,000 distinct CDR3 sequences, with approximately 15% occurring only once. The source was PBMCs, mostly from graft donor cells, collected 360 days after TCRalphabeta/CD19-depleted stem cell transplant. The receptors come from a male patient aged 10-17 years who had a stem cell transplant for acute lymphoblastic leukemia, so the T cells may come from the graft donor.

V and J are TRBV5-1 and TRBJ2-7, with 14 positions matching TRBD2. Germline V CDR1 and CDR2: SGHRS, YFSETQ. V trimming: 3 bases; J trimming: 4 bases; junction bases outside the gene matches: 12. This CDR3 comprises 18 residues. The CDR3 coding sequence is TGCGCCAGCAGCTGGACGACTAGCGGGAGGGCCGGTGTTTACGAGCAGTACTTC. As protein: CASSWTTSGRAGVYEQYF.

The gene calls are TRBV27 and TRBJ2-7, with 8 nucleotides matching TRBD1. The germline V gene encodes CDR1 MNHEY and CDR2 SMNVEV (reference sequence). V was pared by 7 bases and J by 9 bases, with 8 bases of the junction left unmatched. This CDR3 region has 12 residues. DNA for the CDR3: TGTGCCAGCAAGACACAGGGGGTGCGGCAGTACTTC. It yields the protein CASKTQGVRQYF.